This TCR beta chain was sequenced in a study of T-cell reconstitution after alpha-beta-depleted transplantation in children. CDR3 length: 17 residues. V was cut by 5 bases and J by 2 bases, with 21 bases left in between. Study results and caveats: Most T-cell counts and diversity one year after the transplant came from T cells that were newly produced. Reportedly, only several hundred clones from non-depleted graft cells drove alpha-beta T-cell counts at about two months. Surviving recipient T cells and thymic progenitors accounted for the high day-60 TCRbeta diversity observed in some patients.

The TCRbeta library incorporated unique molecular identifiers. TCRdb reanalysed the PCR reads using MiXCR and keeps one entry per CDR3 protein. Here the sample spans about 980,000 distinct CDR3 sequences, about 30% being singletons. As to this clonotype: Its antigen is unidentified.

Sequencing used PBMCs, mostly from graft donor cells, obtained 360 days after TCRalphabeta/CD19-depleted stem cell transplant. The sequence derives from a boy younger than two who had a stem cell transplant for SCID, so the T cells may come from the graft donor. V is TRBV12-3 or TRBV12-4 and J is TRBJ2-5; possibly TRBD1 for D (6 bases). The DNA of the CDR3 is TGTGCCAGCAGTAACCCAATTACCACAGGGATTCAAGAGACCCAGTACTTC. Protein: CASSNPITTGIQETQYF.